A selection of T cell receptor beta chains follows, all from one sample in a study of blood T cells in healthy people across ages. TCRdb analysed the 5' RACE reads with MiXCR anew, one entry per CDR3 protein. The data show around 1,600,000 distinct CDR3 sequences, with roughly 43% seen just once and around 4% held by the top ten. Specimen: blood. The receptors here all came from a woman between 18 and 29 years old in good health. Each CDR3 is given with its conserved first and last residue. The order of the fields is CDR3 DNA, CDR3 protein, D gene, clone size, J gene, V gene, CDR3 length. The D gene is left open where the match is weak. The size field is filled for only some rows; it gives once, few, many or a size class.

TGTGCCAGCAGTTTATTGGGGGCACATGAAGCTTTCTTT | CASSLLGAHEAFF | . | few | TRBJ1-1 | TRBV12-3/TRBV12-4 | 13
TGTGCCAGCAGTGTCCTTGGCGGCTATCCGGTCTACGAGCAGTACTTC | CASSVLGGYPVYEQYF | . | . | TRBJ2-7 | TRBV6-1 | 16
TGCAGTGCTGCACAGGGGGGCTATGGCTACACCTTC | CSAAQGGYGYTF | TRBD1 | once | TRBJ1-2 | TRBV20-1 | 12
TGTGCCAGCAGCCATTTAGCGGGGGGGGTCAATGAGCAGTTCTTC | CASSHLAGGVNEQFF | TRBD2 | . | TRBJ2-1 | TRBV3-1 | 15
TGTGCCATCAGTGAGTCGGGGGGAGAGGCCCACAATGAGCAGTTCTTC | CAISESGGEAHNEQFF | . | . | TRBJ2-1 | TRBV10-3 | 16
TGCGCCAGCAGTCACCCTGTGGGGATTCCGGACAGAGAGATCGAGGGCGTCCAAGAGACCCAGTACTTC | CASSHPVGIPDREIEGVQETQYF | . | . | TRBJ2-5 | TRBV23-1 | 23
TGCAGTGCTCTACCCGACAGGACCTACAATGAGCAGTTCTTC | CSALPDRTYNEQFF | . | . | TRBJ2-1 | TRBV20-1 | 14
TGTGCCACCAGCGGGGAGCCCGACTCTGGGGCCAACGTCCTGACTTTC | CATSGEPDSGANVLTF | . | . | TRBJ2-6 | TRBV15 | 16
TGCGCCAGCAGCCTCTACCAGGGGGCGGAAGAAAAACTGTTTTTT | CASSLYQGAEEKLFF | TRBD1 | few | TRBJ1-4 | TRBV5-1 | 15
TGTGCCAGCAGGGGTTACGGAATTCAGTACTTC | CASRGYGIQYF | . | . | TRBJ2-4 | TRBV6-2/TRBV6-3 | 11
TGTGCCAGCAGCTCTATGGGGACAGCGGTTCGACAGTTCTTC | CASSSMGTAVRQFF | TRBD1 | . | TRBJ2-1 | TRBV12-3/TRBV12-4 | 14
TGTGCCAGCAGCTTGATGGGGCCGCCCTCTTACAATGAGCAGTACTTC | CASSLMGPPSYNEQYF | . | once | TRBJ2-7 | TRBV5-5 | 16
TGTGCCAGCAGTTCTATAGCGGAAGGCTCCTACGAGCAGTACTTC | CASSSIAEGSYEQYF | . | . | TRBJ2-7 | TRBV13 | 15
TGTGCCAGCAGTGGTCGTGCCCTACAGGGGGAAAAACTGTTTTTT | CASSGRALQGEKLFF | TRBD1 | . | TRBJ1-4 | TRBV12-3/TRBV12-4 | 15
TGCAGTGCTAGGGTCAGGGAAAATGAGCAGTACTTC | CSARVRENEQYF | . | . | TRBJ2-5 | TRBV20-1 | 12
TGTGCCAGCAGTTATGAGGGGGCCTATCAGCCCCAGCATTTT | CASSYEGAYQPQHF | TRBD1 | once | TRBJ1-5 | TRBV27 | 14
TGTGCCAGCAGTGATCGGTTCGGGAATCAAAAACTGTTTTTT | CASSDRFGNQKLFF | . | . | TRBJ1-4 | TRBV25-1 | 14
TGTGCCAGCAGCTTAGGCGCAGGGGGCAAATATGGCTACACCTTC | CASSLGAGGKYGYTF | TRBD1 | few | TRBJ1-2 | TRBV7-9 | 15
TGTGCCAGCAGCCGGACGGAGATAGGCTGCAATGAGCAGTTCTTC | CASSRTEIGCNEQFF | . | . | TRBJ2-1 | TRBV3-1 | 15
TGCAGTGCTAGTTCCGGGATCCATAGCTCCTACAATGAGCAGTACTTC | CSASSGIHSSYNEQYF | . | few | TRBJ2-7 | TRBV20-1 | 16
TGTGCCAGCAGCTTAGTAGTGACCGGGGGCCCCACAGATACGCAGTATTTT | CASSLVVTGGPTDTQYF | . | . | TRBJ2-3 | TRBV11-2 | 17
TGTGCCAGCAGTTTCGACATATACCAAGAGACCCAGTACTTC | CASSFDIYQETQYF | . | . | TRBJ2-5 | TRBV12-3/TRBV12-4 | 14
TGCGCCAGCACTAGGGAACGTAGGGAGACCCAGTACTTC | CASTRERRETQYF | . | . | TRBJ2-5 | TRBV10-2 | 13
TGTGCCAGCAGTTACGTACTCGTCTACGAGCAGTACTTC | CASSYVLVYEQYF | . | few | TRBJ2-7 | TRBV6-2/TRBV6-3 | 13
TGCGCCAGCAGGCTGGGCCGGGCCGCCACAGCTTTCTTT | CASRLGRAATAFF | . | . | TRBJ1-1 | TRBV4-1 | 13
TGCAGTGCTAGAAGCGGGCGGTACGAGCAGTACTTC | CSARSGRYEQYF | . | . | TRBJ2-7 | TRBV20-1 | 12
TGCGCCAGCAGCCCCAGCGGGGGGGGCGGCACTGAAGCTTTCTTT | CASSPSGGGGTEAFF | . | . | TRBJ1-1 | TRBV4-1 | 15
TGTGCCAGCAGCTTGGGACAGGGGAGGACTAACTCTCCGAGCACAGATACGCAGTATTTT | CASSLGQGRTNSPSTDTQYF | TRBD1 | . | TRBJ2-3 | TRBV7-2 | 20
TGTGCCAGCTCACCAGGCGGGGGGAACCCCTCACCCCTCCACTTT | CASSPGGGNPSPLHF | . | . | TRBJ1-6 | TRBV18 | 15
TGTGCCACCAGCAGAGATGTGGGGGGCAATCAGCCCCAGCATTTT | CATSRDVGGNQPQHF | . | . | TRBJ1-5 | TRBV15 | 15
TGTGCCAGCACCCCTACTGACGGGGAGCTGTTTTTT | CASTPTDGELFF | . | . | TRBJ2-2 | TRBV9 | 12
TGTGCCACCCGGGGAGCGGGGGGCCTAAGCACAGATACGCAGTATTTT | CATRGAGGLSTDTQYF | TRBD2 | few | TRBJ2-3 | TRBV19 | 16
TGTGCCAGCAGTTTTTCGGCTTCGGGCTACAATGAGCAGTTCTTC | CASSFSASGYNEQFF | . | few | TRBJ2-1 | TRBV6-2/TRBV6-3 | 15